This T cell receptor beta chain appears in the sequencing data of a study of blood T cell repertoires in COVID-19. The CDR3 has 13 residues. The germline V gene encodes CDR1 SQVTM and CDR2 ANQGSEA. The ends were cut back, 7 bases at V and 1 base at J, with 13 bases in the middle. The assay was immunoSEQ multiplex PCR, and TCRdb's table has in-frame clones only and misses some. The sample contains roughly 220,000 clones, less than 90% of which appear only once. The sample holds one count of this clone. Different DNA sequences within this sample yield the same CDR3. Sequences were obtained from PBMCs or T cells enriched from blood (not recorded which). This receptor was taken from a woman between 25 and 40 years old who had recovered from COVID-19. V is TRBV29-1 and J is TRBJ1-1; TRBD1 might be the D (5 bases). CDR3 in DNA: TGCAGCGCTCAGCAGGGAGGGAACACTGAAGCTTTCTTT. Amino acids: CSAQQGGNTEAFF.